Each of the 8 T cell receptor beta chains below was sequenced from the same sample in a study of T cell responses to AZD1222 COVID-19 vaccine. Here immunoSEQ multiplex PCR was the method, and the copy in TCRdb shows in-frame clones only, minus some. Seen here are 120,000 or so clones, approximately 84% observed once, and the top ten hold around 7.7%. The sample was peripheral blood, taken on day 0 of AZD1222 vaccination. The receptors derive from an adult in good health.

The V and J genes are TRBV29-1 and TRBJ2-4; tentative D call: TRBD2 (5 bases). The CDR3 consists of 11 residues. The V and J ends lost 4 bases and 6 bases respectively, with 7 bases between them. Germline CDR1 and CDR2: SQVTM and ANQGSEA. This CDR3 is CSVVRGNIQYF. In nucleotides, the CDR3 is TGCAGCGTTGTCCGGGGAAACATTCAGTACTTC.

This chain joins TRBV6-5 and TRBJ1-5; D may be TRBD1 (5 bases). The CDR3 has 16 residues. Germline lookup yields CDR1 MNHEY and CDR2 SVGAGI. V lost 0 bases to trimming and J lost 1 base, with 10 bases between them. For the CDR3, the DNA is TGTGCCAGCAGTTACTCGGCCAGGGCGAGCAATCAGCCCCAGCATTTT. It encodes CASSYSARASNQPQHF.

V and J are TRBV11-2 and TRBJ2-5, with D hard to call. CDR1 is SGHAT, CDR2 FQNNGV, per germline. CDR3 size: 11 residues. Trimming took off 1 base at V and 5 bases at J, with 2 bases between the two ends. This CDR3 is CASSLVETQYF. The CDR3 DNA is TGTGCCAGCAGCTTAGTTGAGACCCAGTACTTC.

This clone was recorded a few times. The chain is built from TRBV3-1 (or the pseudogene TRBV3-2) and TRBJ2-7, with TRBD1 as a possible D gene (5 bases). CDR3 length: 13 amino acids. CDR1 and CDR2 (germline): LGHDT, YNNKEL (reference sequence). V was trimmed by 0 bases and J by 2 bases, leaving 5 bases between them. The CDR3 loop reads CASSQEGAYEQYF. The CDR3 DNA reads TGTGCCAGCAGCCAAGAAGGGGCCTACGAGCAGTACTTC.

This clone has only a few counts. The chain has TRBV28 and TRBJ2-3, with D possibly TRBD2 on 6 matching bases. With 6 bases removed from V and 2 bases from J, the gap between germline ends came to 15 bases. In germline, CDR1 is MDHEN, CDR2 SYDVKM. CDR3 length equals 15 residues. CDR3 loop: CASSQGSGYTDTQYF. The CDR3 nucleotides read TGTGCCAGCAGCCAAGGTAGCGGTTACACAGATACGCAGTATTTT.

The chain carries TRBV20-1 and TRBJ2-3; D ambiguous. In germline, CDR1 is DFQATT, CDR2 SNEGSKA (reference sequence). The CDR3 runs to 11 residues. V lost 1 base and J lost 3, with 2 bases in between. DNA for the CDR3: TGCAGTGCTAGAGGGACAGATACGCAGTATTTT. It translates to CSARGTDTQYF.

The rearrangement links TRBV27 to TRBJ2-1; the D gene is possibly TRBD1 (6 bases). Germline CDR1 reads MNHEY; CDR2 reads SMNVEV (reference sequence). Deletions cut 2 bases from V and 4 bases from J, with 9 bases between. CDR3 length: 14 amino acids. The CDR3, as DNA: TGTGCCAGCAGTTTAGGGGGCGGGTACAATGAGCAGTTCTTC. This encodes CASSLGGGYNEQFF.

The CDR3 DNA is TGTGCCAGCAGTTACTCCTACAGGACGGGTGAGCAGTTCTTC. It codes for CASSYSYRTGEQFF. This sequence joins TRBV6-5 and TRBJ2-1, with D perhaps TRBD1 (5 bases). Germline CDR1 MNHEY, CDR2 SVGAGI. The ends were cut back, 0 bases at V and 9 bases at J, with 12 bases in the middle. This CDR3 has 14 residues.